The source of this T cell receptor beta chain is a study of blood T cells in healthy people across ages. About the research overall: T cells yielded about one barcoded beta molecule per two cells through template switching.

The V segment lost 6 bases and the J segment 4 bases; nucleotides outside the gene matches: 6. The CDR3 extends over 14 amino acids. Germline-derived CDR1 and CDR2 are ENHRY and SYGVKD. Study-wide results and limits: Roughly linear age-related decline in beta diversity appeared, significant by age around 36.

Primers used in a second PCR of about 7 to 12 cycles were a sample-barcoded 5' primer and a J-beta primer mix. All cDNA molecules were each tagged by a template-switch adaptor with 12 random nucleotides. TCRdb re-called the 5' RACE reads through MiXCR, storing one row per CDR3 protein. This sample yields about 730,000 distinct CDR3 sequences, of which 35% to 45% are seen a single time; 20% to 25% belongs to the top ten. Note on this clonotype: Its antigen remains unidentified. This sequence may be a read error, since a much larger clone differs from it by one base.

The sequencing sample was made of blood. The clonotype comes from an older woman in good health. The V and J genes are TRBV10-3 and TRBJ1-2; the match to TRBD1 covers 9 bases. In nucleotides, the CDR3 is TGTGCCATCAGCCCCTGGACAGGGGCCTATGGCTACACCTTC. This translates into CAISPWTGAYGYTF.